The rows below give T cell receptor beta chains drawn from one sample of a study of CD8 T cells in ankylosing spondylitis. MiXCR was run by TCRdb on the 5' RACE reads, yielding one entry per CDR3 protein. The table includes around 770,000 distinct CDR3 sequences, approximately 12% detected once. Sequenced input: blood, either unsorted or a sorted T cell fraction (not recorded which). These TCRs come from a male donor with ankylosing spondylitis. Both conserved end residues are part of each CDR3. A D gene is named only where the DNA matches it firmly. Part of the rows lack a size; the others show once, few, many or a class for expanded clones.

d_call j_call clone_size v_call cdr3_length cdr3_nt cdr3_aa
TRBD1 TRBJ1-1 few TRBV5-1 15 TGCGCCAGCAGCTTGGCTGCACAGGGGGACACTGAAGCTTTCTTT CASSLAAQGDTEAFF
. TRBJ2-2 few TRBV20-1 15 TGCAGTGCTAGAGCCCGGGTTAAGAACACCGGGGAGCTGTTTTTT CSARARVKNTGELFF
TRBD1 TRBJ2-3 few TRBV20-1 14 TGCAGTTATCACAGGGGGCTAAACACAGATACGCAGTATTTT CSYHRGLNTDTQYF
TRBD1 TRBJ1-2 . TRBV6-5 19 TGTGCCAGCAGTTACTCATACCTCAGATCGGACAGGGAGGGCTATGGCTACACCTTC CASSYSYLRSDREGYGYTF
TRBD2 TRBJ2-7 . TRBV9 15 TGTGCCAGCAGCGAGGGGACTAGCGCACCATTAGAGCAGTACTTC CASSEGTSAPLEQYF
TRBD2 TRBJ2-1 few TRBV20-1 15 TGCAGTGCTAGGCAACTAGCGGGAGTTACCGATGAGCAGTTCTTC CSARQLAGVTDEQFF
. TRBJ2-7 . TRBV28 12 TGTGCCAGCAGTTTGTTGGGGTCCGAGCAGTACTTC CASSLLGSEQYF
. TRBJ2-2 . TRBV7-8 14 TGTGCCAGCAGATTAGGACTGGACACCGGGGAGCTGTTTTTT CASRLGLDTGELFF
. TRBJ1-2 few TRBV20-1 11 TGCAGTGCTATAGGCGTGTATGGCTACACCTTC CSAIGVYGYTF
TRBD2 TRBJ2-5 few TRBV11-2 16 TGTGCCAGCAGCCCAACCGGACTAGCGGGAGCAGAGACCCAGTACTTC CASSPTGLAGAETQYF
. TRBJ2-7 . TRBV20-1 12 TGCAGCGCGGTAGGCCGATCCTACGAGCAGTACTTC CSAVGRSYEQYF
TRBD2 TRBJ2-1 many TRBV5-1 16 TGCGCCAGCAGCTCGGGGACTAGCGGAATCTACAATGAGCAGTTCTTC CASSSGTSGIYNEQFF
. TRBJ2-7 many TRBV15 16 TGTGCCACCAGCAGAGATAGGACAGCGTTCTCCTACGAGCAGTACTTC CATSRDRTAFSYEQYF
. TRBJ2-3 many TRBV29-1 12 TGCAGCTACCGGGGAAGCACAGATACGCAGTATTTT CSYRGSTDTQYF
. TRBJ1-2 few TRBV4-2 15 TGTGCCAGCAGCCAAGGATTTCAGGGGTTGGGAGGCTACACCTTC CASSQGFQGLGGYTF
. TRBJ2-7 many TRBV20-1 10 TGCAGTGCAGGGCGCTACGAGCAGTACTTC CSAGRYEQYF
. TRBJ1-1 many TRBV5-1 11 TGCGCCAGCAGAGCGGGCCCTGAAGCTTTCTTT CASRAGPEAFF
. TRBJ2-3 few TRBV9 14 TGTGCCAGCAGCGTAGGTCCCCAGGAAGATACGCAGTATTTT CASSVGPQEDTQYF
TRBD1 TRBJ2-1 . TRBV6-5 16 TGTGCCAGCAGTTATACCGCTGGACAGGCGTACAATGAGCAGTTCTTC CASSYTAGQAYNEQFF
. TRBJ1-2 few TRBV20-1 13 TGCAGTGCCCCGGTGAGGTTGGGCTATGGCTACACCTTC CSAPVRLGYGYTF
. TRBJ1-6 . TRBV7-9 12 TGTGCCAGCAGCGGCCCCTTCGGCACCCTCCACTTT CASSGPFGTLHF
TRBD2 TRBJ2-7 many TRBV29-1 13 TGCAGCGTTGCACGGGGGGTTGGCTACGAGCAGTACTTC CSVARGVGYEQYF
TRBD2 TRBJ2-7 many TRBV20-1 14 TGCAGTGCCCGGACTAGCGGGAGCTCCTACGAGCAGTACTTC CSARTSGSSYEQYF
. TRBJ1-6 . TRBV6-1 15 TGTGCCACCGGGAGGGGGGACTCCTATAATTCACCCCTCCACTTT CATGRGDSYNSPLHF
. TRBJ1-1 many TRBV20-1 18 TGCAGTGCTAGATCCCCCCGAGGCCGAATCGATAGGAACACTGAAGCTTTCTTT CSARSPRGRIDRNTEAFF
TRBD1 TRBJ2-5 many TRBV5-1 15 TGCGCCAGCAGCCTAGACAGGGGAGGACGAGAGACCCAGTACTTC CASSLDRGGRETQYF
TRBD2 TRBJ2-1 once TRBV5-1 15 TGCGCCAGCACCCCGGCGGGGGGGCTTATAAATGAGCAGTTCTTC CASTPAGGLINEQFF
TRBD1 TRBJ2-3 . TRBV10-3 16 TGTGCCATCAACCCAGGGGGCGGGGCAAGCACAGATACGCAGTATTTT CAINPGGGASTDTQYF
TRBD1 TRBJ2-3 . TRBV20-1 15 TGCAGTGCCCGAAAGGGACAGGGAGAAGGAGATACGCAGTATTTT CSARKGQGEGDTQYF
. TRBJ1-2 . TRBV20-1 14 TGCAGTGCTAGTGACCGGGGCGGGGGCTATGGCTACACCTTC CSASDRGGGYGYTF
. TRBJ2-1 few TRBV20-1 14 TGCAGTGCTAGAGAAACTGGCTCCTACAATGAGCAGTTCTTC CSARETGSYNEQFF
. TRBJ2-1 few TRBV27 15 TGTGCCAGCAGGGATCGGGGGAGGGACATCAATGAGCAGTTCTTC CASRDRGRDINEQFF
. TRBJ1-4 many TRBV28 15 TGTGCCAGCAGTTTCGGTTCTTCGTTTCTAGAAAAACTGTTTTTT CASSFGSSFLEKLFF
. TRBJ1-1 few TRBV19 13 TGTGCCAGTAGTCCTACTAGGGGTCTTGAAGCTTTCTTT CASSPTRGLEAFF
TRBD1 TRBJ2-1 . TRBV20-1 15 TGCAGTGCTAGTAAGGGGGCCGGCTCCTACAATGAGCAGTTCTTC CSASKGAGSYNEQFF
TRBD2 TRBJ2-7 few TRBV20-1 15 TGCAGTGCTAGATCCCCAGGCGGGGGGACGTACGAGCAGTACTTC CSARSPGGGTYEQYF
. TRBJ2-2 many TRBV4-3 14 TGCGCCAGCAGCCAAGATAGGGCTAGCGGGGAGCTGTTTTTT CASSQDRASGELFF
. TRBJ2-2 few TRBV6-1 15 TGTGCCAGCAGGACAGGCCTAGCTGGCACCGGGGAGCTGTTTTTT CASRTGLAGTGELFF
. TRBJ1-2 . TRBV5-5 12 TGTGCCAGGGGCCCAATGGATTATGGCTACACCTTC CARGPMDYGYTF
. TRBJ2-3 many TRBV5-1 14 TGCGCCAGCAGCTCAAGGGGCCTAGGGGATACGCAGTATTTT CASSSRGLGDTQYF
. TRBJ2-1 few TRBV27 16 TGTGCCAGCAGTTTACGCCCGGGCTTGGACTACAATGAGCAGTTCTTC CASSLRPGLDYNEQFF
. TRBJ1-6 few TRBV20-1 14 TGCAGTGCTAAGTATTGGTCCTATAATTCACCCCTCCACTTT CSAKYWSYNSPLHF
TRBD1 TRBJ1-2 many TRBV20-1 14 TGCAGTGCTAGAACCACCGGGACAGGCTATGGCTACACCTTC CSARTTGTGYGYTF
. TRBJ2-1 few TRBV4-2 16 TGTGCCAGCAGCCAAGAACCCTCAACGCGATACAATGAGCAGTTCTTC CASSQEPSTRYNEQFF
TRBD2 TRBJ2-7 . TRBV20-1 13 TGCAGTGCTTCTAGCGGGGGGGCATCGGAGCAGTACTTC CSASSGGASEQYF
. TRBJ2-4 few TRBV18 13 TGTGCCAGCTCACCAGGAACCAAAAACATTCAGTACTTC CASSPGTKNIQYF
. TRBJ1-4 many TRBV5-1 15 TGCGCCAGCAGCTTGGCAGACCCCAGCGAAGAAAAACTGTTTTTT CASSLADPSEEKLFF
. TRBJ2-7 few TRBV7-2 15 TGTGCCAGCAGCTTAGCGTTCACCGGGGGCCACGAGCAGTACTTC CASSLAFTGGHEQYF
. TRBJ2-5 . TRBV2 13 TGTGCCAGCAGTGATGACGCCCAAGAGACCCAGTACTTC CASSDDAQETQYF
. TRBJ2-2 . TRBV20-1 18 TGCAGTGCTAGACCCCCAATAGGACAGTCCCTAAACACCGGGGAGCTGTTTTTT CSARPPIGQSLNTGELFF
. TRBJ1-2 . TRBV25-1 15 TGTGCCATGAGCCCCGGGCTGATTAACAACTATGGCTACACCTTC CAMSPGLINNYGYTF